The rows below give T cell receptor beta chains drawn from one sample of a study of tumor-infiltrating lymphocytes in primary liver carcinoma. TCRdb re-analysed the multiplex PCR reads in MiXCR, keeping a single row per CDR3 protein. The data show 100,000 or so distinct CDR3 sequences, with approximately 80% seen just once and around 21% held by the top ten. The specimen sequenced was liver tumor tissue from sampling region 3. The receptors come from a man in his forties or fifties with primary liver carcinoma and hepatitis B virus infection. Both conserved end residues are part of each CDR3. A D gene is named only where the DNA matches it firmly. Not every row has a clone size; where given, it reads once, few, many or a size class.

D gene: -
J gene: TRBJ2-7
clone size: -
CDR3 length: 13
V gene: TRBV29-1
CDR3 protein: CSVTPIGLHEQYF
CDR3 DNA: TGCAGCGTTACCCCGATAGGGCTCCATGAGCAGTACTTC

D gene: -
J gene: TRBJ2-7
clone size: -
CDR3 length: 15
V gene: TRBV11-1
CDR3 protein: CASNSSRDSSYEQHF
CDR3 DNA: TGTGCCAGCAACTCATCCCGGGACTCCTCCTATGAGCAGCACTTC

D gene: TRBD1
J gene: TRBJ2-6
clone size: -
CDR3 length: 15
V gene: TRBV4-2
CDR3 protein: CARRPGTAGANVLTF
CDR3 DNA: TGTGCCAGAAGACCCGGGACAGCTGGGGCCAACGTCCTGACTTTC

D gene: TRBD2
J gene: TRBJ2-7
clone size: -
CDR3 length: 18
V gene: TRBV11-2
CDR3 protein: CVSNLGSGRARFAYEQYF
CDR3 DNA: TGTGTCAGCAACTTAGGTAGCGGGAGGGCCCGTTTCGCATACGAGCAGTACTTC

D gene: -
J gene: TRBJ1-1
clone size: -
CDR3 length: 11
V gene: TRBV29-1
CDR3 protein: CNGEHNTEAFF
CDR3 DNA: TGCAACGGTGAACATAACACTGAAGCTTTCTTT

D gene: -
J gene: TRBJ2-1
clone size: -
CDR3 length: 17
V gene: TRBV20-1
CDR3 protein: CSARGLRDPHSYNEQFF
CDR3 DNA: TGCAGTGCTAGAGGACTACGGGACCCACACTCCTACAATGAGCAGTTCTTC

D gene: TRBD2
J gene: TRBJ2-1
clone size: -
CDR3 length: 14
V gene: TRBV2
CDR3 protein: CARSGTSGARKQFF
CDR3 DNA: TGTGCCAGGAGTGGGACTAGCGGGGCCCGGAAGCAGTTCTTC

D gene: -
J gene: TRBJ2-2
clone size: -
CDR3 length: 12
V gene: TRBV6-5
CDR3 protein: CASNWDAGEMFF
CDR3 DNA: TGTGCCAGCAACTGGGACGCCGGGGAGATGTTTTTT

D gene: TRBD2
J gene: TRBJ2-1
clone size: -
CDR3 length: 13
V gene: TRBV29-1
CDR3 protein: CSVWGLTYSEQFF
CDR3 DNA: TGCAGCGTGTGGGGACTAACTTACAGTGAGCAGTTCTTC

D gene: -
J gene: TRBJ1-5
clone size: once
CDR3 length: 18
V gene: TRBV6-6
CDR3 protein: CASSYSDSVRDSNQPQHF
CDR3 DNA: TGTGCCAGCAGTTACTCTGACTCTGTCCGGGACTCCAATCAGCCCCAGCATTTT

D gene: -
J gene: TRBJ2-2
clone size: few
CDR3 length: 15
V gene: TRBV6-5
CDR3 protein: CASSVAGADTGELFF
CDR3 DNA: TGTGCCAGCAGTGTGGCGGGCGCGGACACCGGGGAGCTGTTTTTT

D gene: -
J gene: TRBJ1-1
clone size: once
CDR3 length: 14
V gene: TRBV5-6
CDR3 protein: CASSIHAFNTEAFF
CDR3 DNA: TGTGCCAGCAGCATTCACGCATTTAACACTGAAGCTTTCTTT

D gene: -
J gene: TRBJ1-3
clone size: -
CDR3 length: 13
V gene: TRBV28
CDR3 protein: CASNLSGKDTIYF
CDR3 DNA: TGTGCTAGCAATCTTTCAGGGAAAGACACCATATATTTT

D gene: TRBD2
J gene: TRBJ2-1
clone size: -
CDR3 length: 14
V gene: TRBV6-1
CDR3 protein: CANRGYSGRNEQIF
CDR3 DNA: TGTGCCAACAGAGGTTATAGCGGGAGAAATGAGCAGATCTTC

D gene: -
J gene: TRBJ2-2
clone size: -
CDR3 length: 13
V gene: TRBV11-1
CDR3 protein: CDGSFWDTGELFF
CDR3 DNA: TGTGACGGCAGCTTTTGGGACACCGGGGAACTGTTTTTT

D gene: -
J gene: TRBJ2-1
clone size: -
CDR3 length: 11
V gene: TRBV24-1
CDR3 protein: CATRRDDEQFF
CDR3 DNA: TGTGCCACGAGGAGGGATGATGAGCAGTTCTTC

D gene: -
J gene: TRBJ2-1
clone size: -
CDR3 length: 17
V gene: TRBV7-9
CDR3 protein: CASSHRLRGRGYYEQFF
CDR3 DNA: TGTGCCAGCAGCCACCGGTTGAGGGGGAGGGGATACTACGAGCAGTTCTTC

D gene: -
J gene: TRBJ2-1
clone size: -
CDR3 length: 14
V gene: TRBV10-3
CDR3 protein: CATRTSGGVCEQFF
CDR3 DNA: TGTGCCACCCGGACCTCCGGGGGAGTGTGCGAGCAGTTCTTC

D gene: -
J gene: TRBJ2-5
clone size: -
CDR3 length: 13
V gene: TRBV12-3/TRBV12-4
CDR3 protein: CSISPNSGETQYF
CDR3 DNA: TGTTCCATCAGTCCGAACAGCGGGGAGACCCAGTACTTC

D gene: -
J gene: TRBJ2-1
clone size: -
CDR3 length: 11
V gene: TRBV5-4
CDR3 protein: CASSFSVEQSF
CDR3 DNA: TGTGCTAGCAGCTTTAGCGTCGAGCAGTCCTTC

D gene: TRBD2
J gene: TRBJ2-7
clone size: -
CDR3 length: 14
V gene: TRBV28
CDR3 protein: CATRKGAGKFEQYF
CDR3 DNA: TGTGCCACACGGAAGGGAGCGGGAAAGTTCGAGCAGTACTTC

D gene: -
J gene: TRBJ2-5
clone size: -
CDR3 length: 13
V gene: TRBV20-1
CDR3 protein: CSGRGREGETQYF
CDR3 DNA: TGCAGTGGTCGGGGGCGTGAGGGAGAGACCCAGTACTTC

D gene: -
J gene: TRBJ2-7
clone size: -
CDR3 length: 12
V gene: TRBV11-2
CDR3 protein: CASGPWGYEQYF
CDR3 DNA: TGTGCCAGCGGTCCCTGGGGTTACGAGCAGTACTTC

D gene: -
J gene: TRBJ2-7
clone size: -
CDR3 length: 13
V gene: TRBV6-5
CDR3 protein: CASIYEAPYEQYF
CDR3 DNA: TGTGCCAGCATTTACGAGGCGCCTTACGAGCAGTACTTC

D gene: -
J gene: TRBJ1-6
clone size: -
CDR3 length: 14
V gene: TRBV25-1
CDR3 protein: CASSSLPLNSALRF
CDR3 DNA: TGTGCCAGCAGTTCCCTACCTCTAAATTCAGCCCTCCGCTTT

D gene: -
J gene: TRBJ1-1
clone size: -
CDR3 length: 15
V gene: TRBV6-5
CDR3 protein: CASSYTMEGSTEAFF
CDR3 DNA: TGTGCCAGTAGTTACACGATGGAGGGCTCCACTGAAGCTTTCTTT

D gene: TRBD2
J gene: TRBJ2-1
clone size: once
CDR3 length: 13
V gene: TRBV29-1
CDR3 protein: CSVGLGACNEQFF
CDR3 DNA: TGCAGCGTAGGACTAGGGGCCTGCAATGAGCAGTTCTTC

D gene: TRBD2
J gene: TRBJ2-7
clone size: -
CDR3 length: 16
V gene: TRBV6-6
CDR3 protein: CASTPLLAGGRNEEYF
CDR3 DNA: TGTGCCAGCACCCCACTCTTAGCGGGAGGGAGAAACGAGGAATACTTC

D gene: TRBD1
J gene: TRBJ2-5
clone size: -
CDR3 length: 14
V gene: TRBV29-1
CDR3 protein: CSEVDRTYQETQYF
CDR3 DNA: TGCAGCGAAGTGGACAGGACGTACCAAGAGACCCAGTACTTC

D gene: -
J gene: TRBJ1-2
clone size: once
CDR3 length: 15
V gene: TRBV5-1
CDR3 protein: CASSSGPTGNYGYTF
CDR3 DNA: TGCGCCAGCAGCTCCGGCCCCACAGGAAACTATGGCTACACCTTC

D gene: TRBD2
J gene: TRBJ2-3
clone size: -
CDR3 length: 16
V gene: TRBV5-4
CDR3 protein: CTSSLLAGGPTDIQYF
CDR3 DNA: TGTACCAGCAGCTTGCTCGCGGGAGGGCCCACAGATATACAGTATTTT

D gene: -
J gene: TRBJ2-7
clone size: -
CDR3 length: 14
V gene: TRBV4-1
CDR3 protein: CASSLYDKTYEQYF
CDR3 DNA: TGCGCCAGCAGTCTATATGACAAGACCTACGAGCAGTACTTC

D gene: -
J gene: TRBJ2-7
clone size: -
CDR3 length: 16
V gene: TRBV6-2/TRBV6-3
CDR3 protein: CASSYSLQSNSYEPYF
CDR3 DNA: TGTGCCAGCAGTTACTCATTACAGTCAAACTCCTACGAGCCGTACTTC

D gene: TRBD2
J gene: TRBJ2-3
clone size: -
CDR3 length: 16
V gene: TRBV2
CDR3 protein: CASRTAHGRGTDTHYF
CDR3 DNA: TGTGCCAGCAGGACGGCACACGGGAGGGGCACAGATACGCACTATTTT

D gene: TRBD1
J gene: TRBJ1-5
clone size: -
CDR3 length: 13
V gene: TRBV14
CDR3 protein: CATNQDPGGAQHF
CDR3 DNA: TGTGCCACCAACCAAGATCCAGGGGGGGCCCAGCATTTT

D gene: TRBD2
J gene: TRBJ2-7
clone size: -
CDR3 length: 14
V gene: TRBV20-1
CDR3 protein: CSAGLAGVAYEQYF
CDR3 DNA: TGCAGTGCAGGACTAGCGGGAGTAGCCTACGAGCAGTACTTC

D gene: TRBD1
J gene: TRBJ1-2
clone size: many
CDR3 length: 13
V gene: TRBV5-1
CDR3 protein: CASSDRVDHGYTF
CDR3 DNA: TGCGCCAGCAGCGACAGGGTGGACCATGGCTACACCTTC

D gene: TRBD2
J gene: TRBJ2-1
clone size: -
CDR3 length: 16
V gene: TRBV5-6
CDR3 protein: CVSSPSGSGRENEQFF
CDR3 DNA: TGTGTCAGCAGCCCGTCTGGGAGCGGGAGGGAGAATGAGCAGTTCTTC

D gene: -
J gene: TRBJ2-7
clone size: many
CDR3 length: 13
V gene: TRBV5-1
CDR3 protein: CASKEASSYEQYF
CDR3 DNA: TGCGCCAGCAAGGAGGCCTCCTCCTACGAGCAGTACTTC

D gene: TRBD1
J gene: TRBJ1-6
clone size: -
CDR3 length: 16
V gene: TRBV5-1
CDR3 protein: CVSSDSLTGYNSHLHF
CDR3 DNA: TGCGTCAGCAGCGACAGCCTGACAGGGTATAATTCACACCTCCACTTT

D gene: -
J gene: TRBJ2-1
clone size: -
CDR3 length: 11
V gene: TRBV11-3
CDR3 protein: CASLNANERFF
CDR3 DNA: TGTGCCAGCTTAAATGCCAATGAGCGGTTCTTC

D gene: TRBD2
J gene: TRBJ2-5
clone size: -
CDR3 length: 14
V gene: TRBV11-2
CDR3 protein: CASSFSGGQEIQYF
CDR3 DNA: TGTGCCAGCAGTTTCAGCGGGGGACAAGAAATCCAGTACTTT

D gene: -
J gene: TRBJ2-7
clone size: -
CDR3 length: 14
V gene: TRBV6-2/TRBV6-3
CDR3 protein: CGSSLRGRAHEQYF
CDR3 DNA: TGTGGCAGCAGCCTCCGGGGCAGGGCCCATGAGCAGTACTTC

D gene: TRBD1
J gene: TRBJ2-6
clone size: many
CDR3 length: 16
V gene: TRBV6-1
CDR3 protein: CAGTGTGGAGANVLTF
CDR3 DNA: TGTGCCGGTACCGGGACAGGGGGTGCTGGGGCCAACGTCCTGACTTTC

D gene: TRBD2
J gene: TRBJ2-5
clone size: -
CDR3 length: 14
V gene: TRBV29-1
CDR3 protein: CSALRSGSVGIQYF
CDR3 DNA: TGCAGCGCCCTCAGGAGCGGGAGCGTGGGGATCCAGTACTTC

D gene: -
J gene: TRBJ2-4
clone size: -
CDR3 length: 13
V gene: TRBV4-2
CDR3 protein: CARSRGSKNTQYF
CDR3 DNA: TGTGCCAGGAGCCGAGGGTCCAAAAACACTCAGTACTTC

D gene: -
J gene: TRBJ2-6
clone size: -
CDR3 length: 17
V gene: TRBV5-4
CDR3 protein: CASNPWSFFSGANVLTF
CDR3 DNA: TGTGCCAGCAACCCCTGGTCTTTCTTCTCTGGGGCCAACGTCCTGACTTTC